Presented here are 10 T cell receptor beta chains from one specimen sequenced in a study of T cells in women clearing cervical HPV infection. Assay: immunoSEQ multiplex PCR; the TCRdb copy retains only in-frame clones and omits some. This sample's clone table lists some 20,000 clones. Material for sequencing was blood buffy coat. Receptor source: a woman aged 18-70 years with a cervical HPV16 infection that either progressed to CIN3+ or cleared (not recorded which).

A word on this clone: The sequence runs out 3 residues before the end of the CDR3; the remainder is reconstructed from the germline J gene. V gene TRBV7-7 combines with J gene TRBJ1-2, with D perhaps matching TRBD1 (6 bases). Germline V gives CDR1 SSHAT, CDR2 FNYEAQ (reference sequence). The CDR3 has 15 amino acids. The CDR3 bases that were read are TGTGCCAGCAGCCTCACGGGACAAAAGGGCAATGAC. Translation: CASSLTGQKGND. The CDR3 reads in full as CASSLTGQKGNDYTF.

On this clone itself: The sequenced fragment ends 3 residues before the CDR3 boundary, so the rest is inferred from the germline J gene. The chain links TRBV2 to TRBJ1-2; 8 bases map to TRBD1. Germline CDR1 is SNHLY and CDR2 is FYNNEI. The CDR3 length is 14 residues. The CDR3 reads CASTDRGLRETYTF. The part of the CDR3 DNA that was read is TGTGCCAGCACCGACAGGGGTCTTAGAGAGACC.

Concerning this clone itself: From the germline J gene comes the end of the CDR3, since the read stops 3 residues before it. The gene calls are TRBV30 and TRBJ2-1; 8 positions agree with TRBD2. The V gene end was trimmed by 1 base and the J gene end by 7 bases; junction bases not matched to a gene: 3. This CDR3 is built from 13 residues. CDR1 is GTSNPN, CDR2 SVGIG, per germline (reference sequence). CDR3 region: CAWSAERGNEQFF. The covered CDR3 bases are TGTGCCTGGAGTGCGGAGCGGGGGAATGAG.

Of note for this clone: The read terminates 3 residues ahead of where the CDR3 ends, so the germline J gene completes it. The rearrangement joins TRBV5-1 to TRBJ2-3; 7 bases map to TRBD1. CDR1 SGHRS and CDR2 YFSETQ come from the germline V gene. V lost 4 bases and J lost 0; bases outside the gene matches: 2. The CDR3 runs to 14 residues. Here the CDR3 reads CASSQGQSTDTQYF. Partial CDR3 DNA: TGCGCCAGCAGCCAGGGACAGAGCACAGATACG.

Turning to this clone: From the germline J gene comes the end of the CDR3, since the read stops 3 residues before it. The chain uses TRBV7-6 and TRBJ2-4; maybe TRBD2 (5 bases). The CDR3 contains 16 residues. Germline V gives CDR1 SGHVS, CDR2 FNYEAQ. The V and J ends lost 5 bases and 1 base respectively, with 15 bases between them. The CDR3 reads CASSRTLADAKNIQYF. The covered CDR3 bases are TGTGCCAGCAGCCGGACCCTAGCTGACGCCAAAAACATT.

CDR3 amino acids: CASSTLDRGRDTGELFF. The CDR3 bases that were read are TGTGCCAGCAGTACCTTAGACAGGGGGCGCGACACCGGGGAG. This sequence joins TRBV28 and TRBJ2-2, with 10 nucleotides matching TRBD1. Read sequence stops 3 residues before the CDR3 end, and the germline J gene provides the missing end. Germline V gene lookup returns CDR1 MDHEN and CDR2 SYDVKM. J lost 3 bases, V lost 5 bases, and 9 bases had no gene match. CDR3 size: 17 residues.

A remark on this clone: With the read ending 3 residues before the CDR3 end, the germline J gene is used to fill in that end. The chain combines TRBV11-2 with TRBJ2-4, with 7 bases identical to TRBD2. Germline CDR1 is SGHAT and CDR2 is FQNNGV. J was trimmed by 4 bases and V by 7 bases; bases with no gene match: 4. This CDR3 comprises 13 residues. The CDR3 protein is CASTGEGKNIQYF. The part of the CDR3 DNA that was read is TGTGCCAGCACCGGGGAGGGAAAAAACATT. Using reference TRBV11-2 and TRBJ2-4 for the parts outside the CDR3, the full variable domain is EAGVAQSPRYKIIEKRQSVAFWCNPISGHATLYWYQQILGQGPKLLIQFQNNGVVDDSQLPKDRFSAERLKGVDSTLKIQPAKLEDSAVYLCASTGEGKNIQYFGAGTRLSVL.

Note on this clone: The read terminates 3 residues ahead of where the CDR3 ends, so the germline J gene completes it. The rearrangement joins TRBV5-4 to TRBJ2-5; 7 bases are a match to TRBD2. This CDR3 spans 14 amino acids. V lost 4 bases, J lost 4 bases, and 7 bases stayed unmatched. From germline, CDR1 is SGHNT and CDR2 YYREEE (reference sequence). The chain's CDR3 is CASSSLGGVETQYF. Incomplete CDR3 DNA: TGTGCCAGCAGCAGCCTTGGGGGGGTAGAGACC. The whole variable domain, filled in from reference TRBV5-4 and TRBJ2-5, reads ETGVTQSPTHLIKTRGQQVTLRCSSQSGHNTVSWYQQALGQGPQFIFQYYREEENGRGNFPPRFSGLQFPNYSSELNVNALELDDSALYLCASSSLGGVETQYFGPGTRLLVL.

Notes on this clone: The CDR3 end falls 3 residues outside the read, so it is completed with the germline J gene. In the same sample, other DNA sequences code for this CDR3. This chain links TRBV7-2 with TRBJ2-3, with 8 bases identical to TRBD1. Germline assignment: CDR1 SGHTA and CDR2 FQGNSA. The CDR3 sequence is 14 residues long. CDR3 DNA, as far as it was read: TGTGCCAGCAGCCTCGACAGGGGTCAAGAGACG. This translates into CASSLDRGQET. The entire CDR3 is CASSLDRGQETQYF.

The CDR3 is CASSGAGAELYNDYTF. The sequenced CDR3 bases are TGTGCCAGCTCCGGTGCCGGAGCGGAGCTTTACAATGAC. The chain has TRBV18 and TRBJ1-2; no definite D call. The CDR3 end is not reached by the read, which stops 3 residues before it; the germline J gene fills it in. This CDR3 region has 16 residues. Germline V lookup: CDR1 KGHSH, CDR2 LQKENI.